The 22 T cell receptor beta chains presented below share a single source sample, sequenced in a study of T cell repertoires in cytomegalovirus infection. TCRdb re-derived calls from the reads in MiXCR, one entry per CDR3 protein. This table has approximately 700,000 distinct CDR3 sequences, under 40% appearing once. The sequenced material came from PBMCs. Every receptor here comes from a human donor in good health (CMV status not recorded). Some clones in this sample may be carry-over from other donors' samples.

Note on this clonotype: A read error may account for a junction end that differs from germline. This CDR3 is CTSSSFGGAFNEQFF. CDR3 coding DNA: TGTACCAGCAGCTCGTTCGGGGGGGCCTTCAATGAGCAGTTCTTC. V is TRBV7-8 and J is TRBJ2-1; TRBD2 matches 8 bases. This CDR3 has 15 residues. Germline-derived CDR1 and CDR2 are SGHVS and FQNEAQ.

Only a few counts were recorded for this clonotype. The chain combines TRBV25-1 with TRBJ1-4; TRBD1 aligns across 7 bases. This CDR3 has 15 residues. The V segment lost 4 bases and the J segment 4 bases; nucleotides outside the gene matches: 6. Per germline, CDR1 MGHDK and CDR2 SYGVNS. The CDR3 sequence is CASSVLSGGNEKLFF. In DNA form, the CDR3 reads TGTGCCAGCAGTGTCCTCTCAGGGGGTAATGAAAAACTGTTTTTT.

To note about this clonotype: At one boundary the junction diverges from the germline segment, which might be a read error. J is TRBJ1-2 and V is TRBV6-5; a weak D match, TRBD1 (6 bases). This CDR3 has 14 residues. CDR1 is MNHEY, CDR2 SVGAGI, per germline. The DNA of the CDR3 is TGTGCCAGCAGTTATAACGGGGGGCGAGAGGGCTCCACCTTC. Protein product: CASSYNGGREGSTF.

J is TRBJ2-5 and V is TRBV10-3, with TRBD2 matching over 7 bases. J gave up 4 bases and V 11 bases, and 10 bases lay outside the gene matches. The CDR3 covers 13 residues. The germline V gene has CDR1 ENHRY and CDR2 SYGVKD. CDR3 bases: TGTGCCCTCTCGGGGGGTGACGGAGAGACCCAGTACTTC. It codes for CALSGGDGETQYF.

This chain uses TRBV6-5 with TRBJ2-1; weak D call: TRBD1 (5 bases). V lost 8 bases, J lost 2 bases, and 16 bases lay in between. This CDR3 is 15 amino acids long. The germline V gene has CDR1 MNHEY and CDR2 SVGAGI. The CDR3 coding sequence is TGTGCCAGCGGCCTTTCGACAGTCCCCTACAATGAGCAGTTCTTC. Translation gives CASGLSTVPYNEQFF.

The chain combines TRBV20-1 with TRBJ1-6, with D hard to call. CDR3 length: 12 residues. Trimming removed 7 bases at V and 0 bases at J, with 4 bases between. Germline CDR1 reads DFQATT; CDR2 reads SNEGSKA (reference sequence). In nucleotides, the CDR3 is TGCAGTGTGAGCTCCTATAATTCACCCCTCCACTTT. Its translation: CSVSSYNSPLHF.

This clonotype was recorded at least ten times. This sequence joins TRBV6-1 and TRBJ1-2; the D is unclear. Trimming took 10 bases from V and 8 from J, leaving 17 bases between them. Germline CDR1 MNHNS, CDR2 SASEGT. The CDR3 has 12 amino acids. In DNA, the CDR3 is TGTGCCACCGCCCCGGGAAAGGGAGGCTACACCTTC. Protein: CATAPGKGGYTF.

This clonotype was seen ten or more times. The chain combines TRBV7-8 with TRBJ2-7, with 8 bases matching TRBD2. V dropped 5 bases and J dropped 2; count of bases not matched to a gene: 8. CDR3 length: 15 residues. Germline CDR1 reads SGHVS; CDR2 reads FQNEAQ. This CDR3 reads CASSRGGGRTYEQYF. DNA for the CDR3: TGTGCCAGCAGCCGTGGCGGGGGGCGGACCTACGAGCAGTACTTC. Full variable domain (remainder filled in from reference TRBV7-8 and TRBJ2-7): GAGVSQSPRYKVAKRGQDVALRCDPISGHVSLFWYQQALGQGPEFLTYFQNEAQLDKSGLPSDRFFAERPEGSVSTLKIQRTQQEDSAVYLCASSRGGGRTYEQYFGPGTRLTVT.

As regards this clonotype: This may stem from a read error, because a much larger clone lies one nucleotide away. V and J are TRBV7-3 and TRBJ2-5; 13 positions match TRBD2. CDR1 and CDR2 (germline): SGHTA, FQGTGA. Trimming cost V 8 bases and J 4 bases; bases outside gene matches: 10. The CDR3 is made up of 16 amino acids. CDR3 sequence: CASRLTSGGQGETQYF. The CDR3 DNA reads TGTGCCAGCCGCCTGACTAGCGGGGGGCAGGGAGAGACCCAGTACTTC.

The rearrangement uses TRBV7-8 and TRBJ2-7; a possible D gene is TRBD1 (5 bases). Per germline, CDR1 SGHVS and CDR2 FQNEAQ. Trimming pared 5 bases from V and 0 bases from J, leaving 11 bases between. This CDR3 region has 14 residues. The CDR3: CASSPDTPSYEQYF. Written as DNA, the CDR3 is TGTGCCAGCAGCCCGGACACCCCCTCCTACGAGCAGTACTTC.

The chain joins TRBV28 to TRBJ1-5; D gene ambiguous. The V end lost 7 bases, the J end lost 6 bases, and 19 bases lay between the germline ends. The CDR3 has 15 residues. Per the germline V gene, CDR1 is MDHEN and CDR2 is SYDVKM. The CDR3 DNA reads TGTGCCAGCAATCCCGCCATGGGTTTCTCTCAGCCCCAGCATTTT. Its translation: CASNPAMGFSQPQHF.

CDR3 protein: CASSLVGRTASYNEQFF. The CDR3 DNA sequence: TGTGCCAGCAGCTTAGTCGGACGGACAGCCTCCTACAATGAGCAGTTCTTC. The J gene is TRBJ2-1, the V gene TRBV7-9, with D perhaps TRBD1 (6 bases). The V end was cut by 1 base, the J end by 0 bases, with 13 bases between. CDR3 length: 17 amino acids. Germline-derived CDR1 and CDR2 are SEHNR and FQNEAQ (reference sequence).

This clonotype showed up just a few times. Germline is not matched at one junction end, which may reflect a read error. The chain joins TRBV5-1 to TRBJ1-3; D is unclear. The CDR3 sequence is 15 residues long. Germline V lookup: CDR1 SGHRS, CDR2 YFSETQ. For the CDR3, the DNA is TGTGCCAGCAGCCTTGACGGGCGCTCTGGAAACACCATATATTTT. It specifies CASSLDGRSGNTIYF.

The chain uses TRBV5-6 and TRBJ1-5, with D possibly TRBD1 on 5 matching bases. The CDR3 extends over 15 amino acids. V gave up 3 bases and J gave up 2 bases, with 12 bases separating them. Germline CDR1 and CDR2: SGHDT and YYEEEE. CDR3 DNA: TGTGCCAGCAGCTCCGGGGGTTGGGGCAATCAGCCCCAGCATTTT. Translating it yields CASSSGGWGNQPQHF.

The V call is TRBV2, the J call TRBJ1-5; D unresolved. This CDR3 comprises 16 residues. V dropped 0 bases and J dropped 0 bases, with 9 bases sitting between them. Germline CDR1 is SNHLY and CDR2 is FYNNEI. The chain's CDR3 is CASSEALPSSNQPQHF. In DNA form, the CDR3 reads TGTGCCAGCAGTGAAGCCCTGCCTAGTAGCAATCAGCCCCAGCATTTT.

The CDR3 here is CASSHLAGGPGETQYF. The CDR3 coding sequence is TGTGCCAGCAGCCACCTAGCGGGGGGGCCGGGAGAGACCCAGTACTTC. The chain couples TRBV7-6 to TRBJ2-5; 12 bases align to TRBD2. The length of the CDR3 is 16 residues. The trim removed 5 bases at V and 4 bases at J, leaving 8 bases unmatched. Germline values: CDR1 SGHVS, CDR2 FNYEAQ.

The chain uses TRBV7-2 and TRBJ2-7; the D gene is possibly TRBD2 (5 bases). The V gene's germline CDR1 is SGHTA and CDR2 FQGNSA. V was shortened by 1 base and J by 4 bases, with 14 bases between the two germline ends. This CDR3 is 15 amino acids long. The CDR3 sequence: CASSLVHKGGYEQYF. The CDR3 coding sequence is TGTGCCAGCAGCTTAGTTCATAAAGGAGGTTACGAGCAGTACTTC.

V and J are TRBV4-1 and TRBJ2-5, with D possibly TRBD2 on 5 matching bases. The V gene's germline CDR1 is MGHRA and CDR2 YSYEKL. The CDR3 is 14 residues long. V lost 0 bases to trimming and J lost 6 bases, with 11 bases between them. CDR3 residues: CASSQDRGRKTQYF. The CDR3 bases are TGCGCCAGCAGCCAAGATCGGGGTAGGAAGACCCAGTACTTC.

This chain links TRBV12-3 or TRBV12-4 with TRBJ2-7; 14 bases are shared with TRBD2. CDR3 size: 16 residues. V trimming: 3 bases; J trimming: 2 bases; junction bases outside the gene matches: 3. CDR3 sequence reads: CASSFGLAGGPYEQYF. In DNA form, the CDR3 reads TGTGCCAGCAGTTTCGGACTAGCGGGAGGTCCCTACGAGCAGTACTTC.

This clonotype was seen a handful of times. The J gene is TRBJ2-5, the V gene TRBV28; 7 positions match TRBD1. V gave up 3 bases and J gave up 1 base; unmatched junction bases: 2. The CDR3 length is 14 residues. Germline V CDR1 and CDR2: MDHEN, SYDVKM. The chain's CDR3 is CASSFAGGQETQYF. The CDR3 nucleotides read TGTGCCAGCAGTTTCGCAGGGGGCCAAGAGACCCAGTACTTC.

The chain couples TRBV28 to TRBJ1-5; TRBD1 might be the D (5 bases). This CDR3 is built from 17 residues. CDR1 MDHEN and CDR2 SYDVKM come from the germline V gene. The V gene lost 6 bases and the J gene lost 1 base, with 19 bases spanning the gap. CDR3 DNA: TGTGCCAGCAGACCCCCCCGGGGCGATCGGAGCAATCAGCCCCAGCATTTT. Translated: CASRPPRGDRSNQPQHF.

This clonotype was detected many times. The chain employs TRBV7-2 and TRBJ1-2, with D perhaps matching TRBD1 (5 bases). Germline V gives CDR1 SGHTA, CDR2 FQGNSA. The V end lost 2 bases, the J end lost 14 bases, and 15 bases lay between the germline ends. This CDR3 region has 12 residues. CDR3 protein: CASSLPLGRPTF. The CDR3 nucleotides read TGTGCCAGCAGCTTACCTCTGGGGCGGCCTACCTTC.